What follows describes a single T cell receptor (beta chain). The antigen remains unidentified. The method was immunoSEQ multiplex PCR; TCRdb's version includes in-frame clones alone and lacks a portion of them. Found here are 150,000 to 200,000 clones, approximately 90% of them singletons; the top ten hold roughly 6%. The data were obtained in a study of T cell responses to AZD1222 COVID-19 vaccine. Study results and limitations: Two AZD1222 doses significantly raised spike-specific TCR breadth and depth over controls. A mostly white British donor set with more females was recruited, and clonal diversity was possibly underestimated.

V was clipped by 6 bases and J by 7 bases; unmatched bases: 16. This CDR3 contains 16 residues. Germline lookup yields CDR1 MDHEN and CDR2 SYDVKM. This receptor was taken from an adult in good health. Sequencing was performed on peripheral blood, taken on day 0 of AZD1222 vaccination. The chain combines TRBV28 with TRBJ1-2, with TRBD1 identical over 8 bases. The CDR3 region is CASRPKAGGAGIGYTF. CDR3 DNA sequence: TGTGCCAGCAGACCTAAGGCAGGGGGCGCGGGTATTGGCTACACCTTC.